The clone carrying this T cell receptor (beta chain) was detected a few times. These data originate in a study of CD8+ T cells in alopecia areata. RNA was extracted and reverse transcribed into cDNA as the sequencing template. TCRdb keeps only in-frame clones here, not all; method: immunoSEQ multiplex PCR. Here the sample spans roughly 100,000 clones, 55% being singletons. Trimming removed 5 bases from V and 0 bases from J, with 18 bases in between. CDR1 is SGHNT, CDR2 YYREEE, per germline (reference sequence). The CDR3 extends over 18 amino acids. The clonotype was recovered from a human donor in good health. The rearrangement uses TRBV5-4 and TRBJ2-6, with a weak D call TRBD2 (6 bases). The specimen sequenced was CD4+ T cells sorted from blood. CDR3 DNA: TGTGCCAGCAGTCCCGTAAGGGCGGGGAACTCTGGGGCCAACGTCCTGACTTTC. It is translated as CASSPVRAGNSGANVLTF.